This T cell receptor beta chain came from a study of cytomegalovirus exposure and HLA in healthy donors. Overall study results and limits: The authors listed roughly 150 TCR beta chains as cytomegalovirus-associated. According to an earlier analysis, most TCR beta V segments yielded productive rearrangements about 90% or about 30% of the time.

60 Vbeta and 13 Jbeta primers were used in PCR. The protocol was immunoSEQ multiplex PCR, while the TCRdb copy is restricted to in-frame clones and leaves out a portion. The repertoire holds over 75,000 clones, with around 74% as singletons. The CDR3 extends over 15 amino acids. Germline V lookup: CDR1 SGHRS, CDR2 YFSETQ. V lost 1 base and J 1 base, leaving 9 bases between the germline ends. Comment on this clone: The target antigen is unknown.

The clonotype was recovered from a man aged 35 to 55 in good health and CMV-seropositive. Sequenced material: PBMCs. The chain has TRBV5-1 and TRBJ2-4; the D is unclear. The CDR3 here is CASSLSLRAKNIQYF. The CDR3 nucleotides are TGCGCCAGCAGCTTGAGTCTACGGGCCAAAAACATTCAGTACTTC. The entire variable domain, with the rest obtained from reference TRBV5-1 and TRBJ2-4, is as follows: KAGVTQTPRYLIKTRGQQVTLSCSPISGHRSVSWYQQTPGQGLQFLFEYFSETQRNKGNFPGRFSGRQFSNSRSEMNVSTLELGDSALYLCASSLSLRAKNIQYFGAGTRLSVL.